The 18 T cell receptor beta chains given below trace back to one sample, sequenced in a study of blood T cell repertoires in COVID-19. TCRdb's copy holds only in-frame clones and misses some; the assay was immunoSEQ multiplex PCR. The sample has about 38,000 clones, roughly 80% seen once; the top ten hold 4.8%. The sequenced material came from peripheral blood. Receptors were obtained from a man aged 45-60 years with active COVID-19.

The rearrangement joins TRBV27 to TRBJ2-7, with D possibly TRBD1 on 5 matching bases. Germline CDR1 reads MNHEY; CDR2 reads SMNVEV (reference sequence). This CDR3 comprises 15 residues. V was trimmed by 4 bases and J by 2 bases, leaving 15 bases between them. CDR3 sequence (DNA): TGTGCCAGCAGTTCCCAGGGCACCCTAGCCTACGAGCAGTACTTC. Translation: CASSSQGTLAYEQYF.

This chain links TRBV5-1 with TRBJ2-2; 10 bases match TRBD2. V trimming: 5 bases; J trimming: 6 bases; junction bases outside the gene matches: 7. Looked up from germline, CDR1 is SGHRS and CDR2 is YFSETQ. This CDR3 region has 15 residues. CDR3 nucleotide sequence: TGCGCCAGCAGTTCTCTAGCGGGGGTCTCCGGGGAGCTGTTTTTT. Translating gives CASSSLAGVSGELFF. The full variable domain, with the rest looked up from reference TRBV5-1 and TRBJ2-2, is KAGVTQTPRYLIKTRGQQVTLSCSPISGHRSVSWYQQTPGQGLQFLFEYFSETQRNKGNFPGRFSGRQFSNSRSEMNVSTLELGDSALYLCASSSLAGVSGELFFGEGSRLTVL.

The chain recombines TRBV25-1 with TRBJ1-2; D might be TRBD1 (6 bases). V lost 3 bases and J lost 5, with 10 bases in between. CDR3 size: 13 residues. The germline CDR1 and CDR2 sequences are MGHDK and SYGVNS. CDR3 nucleotides: TGTGCCAGCAGTGACTACAGGGTGTATGGCTACACCTTC. It translates to CASSDYRVYGYTF.

This chain links TRBV28 with TRBJ1-1; 11 nucleotides line up with TRBD1. The CDR3 loop spans 15 amino acids. Germline V gene data show CDR1 as MDHEN and CDR2 as SYDVKM. The junction had 8 bases not matched to a gene; V was cut back by 4 bases and J by 7 bases. CDR3 region: CASSWTGGVWGEAFF. The CDR3 DNA follows: TGTGCCAGCAGTTGGACAGGGGGCGTTTGGGGTGAAGCTTTCTTT.

The chain has TRBV15 and TRBJ1-2; 12 bases match TRBD1. The length of the CDR3 is 17 residues. V lost 1 base to trimming and J lost 7 bases; unmatched junction nucleotides: 10. Germline assignment: CDR1 LNHNV and CDR2 YYDKDF (reference sequence). The CDR3 DNA reads TGTGCCACCAGCAGAGTTGGGACAGGGGGCGCCTGGCGTGGCTACACCTTC. This gives the protein CATSRVGTGGAWRGYTF.

J is TRBJ2-6 and V is TRBV5-4; TRBD1 aligns across 7 bases. J gave up 0 bases and V 5 bases, and 2 bases lay outside the gene matches. Germline CDR1 reads SGHNT; CDR2 reads YYREEE (reference sequence). This CDR3 region has 15 residues. The CDR3 region has the DNA TGTGCCAGCAGAACAGGGGACTCTGGGGCCAACGTCCTGACTTTC. It is translated as CASRTGDSGANVLTF. Variable domain in full (rest from reference TRBV5-4 and TRBJ2-6): ETGVTQSPTHLIKTRGQQVTLRCSSQSGHNTVSWYQQALGQGPQFIFQYYREEENGRGNFPPRFSGLQFPNYSSELNVNALELDDSALYLCASRTGDSGANVLTFGAGSRLTVL.

This chain links TRBV7-9 with TRBJ2-5; D gene unclear. V lost 2 bases and J 7 bases, leaving 8 bases between the germline ends. This CDR3 is built from 12 residues. Germline CDR1 and CDR2: SEHNR and FQNEAQ (reference sequence). The CDR3 loop reads CASSLRPGTQYF. As DNA, the CDR3 is TGTGCCAGCAGCTTAAGGCCGGGGACCCAGTACTTC. Filled out from reference TRBV7-9 and TRBJ2-5, the complete variable domain reads DTGVSQNPRHKITKRGQNVTFRCDPISEHNRLYWYRQTLGQGPEFLTYFQNEAQLEKSRLLSDRFSAERPKGSFSTLEIQRTEQGDSAMYLCASSLRPGTQYFGPGTRLLVL.

This clone was counted between two and nine times. V gene TRBV27 combines with J gene TRBJ2-1; the D is unclear. Trimming shortened V by 2 bases and J by 6 bases, and 5 bases separated the two germline ends. This CDR3 spans 12 amino acids. The germline V gene encodes CDR1 MNHEY and CDR2 SMNVEV (reference sequence). CDR3 sequence reads: CASSLTGNEQFF. The CDR3 region has the DNA TGTGCCAGCAGTTTAACGGGCAATGAGCAGTTCTTC.

The chain is built from TRBV6-4 and TRBJ1-2; 9 bases align to TRBD1. The CDR3 has 13 residues. The junction had 4 bases not matched to a gene; V was cut back by 4 bases and J by 7 bases. Germline CDR1 is MRHNA and CDR2 is SNTAGT. The CDR3 sequence: CASSVSQGAGYTF. CDR3 coding DNA: TGTGCCAGCAGTGTATCACAGGGGGCTGGCTACACCTTC.

The V gene is TRBV6-2 or TRBV6-3, the J gene TRBJ2-3, with 10 bases fitting TRBD2. The CDR3 contains 16 residues. Germline CDR1 and CDR2: MNHEY and SVGEGT. With 2 bases clipped from V and 6 bases from J, the junction kept 8 bases outside the gene matches. CDR3 protein: CASSYGLLAGTDTQYF. Here the CDR3 DNA reads TGTGCCAGCAGTTACGGTTTACTAGCGGGGACGGATACGCAGTATTTT.

The rearrangement links TRBV5-8 to TRBJ2-1, with TRBD2 identical over 10 bases. J was trimmed by 10 bases and V by 2 bases; bases with no gene match: 9. This CDR3 has 15 residues. Germline loops: CDR1 SGHTS, CDR2 YDEGEE. The CDR3 sequence: CASSFQSGGAWEQFF. In nucleotides, the CDR3 is TGTGCCAGCAGCTTTCAAAGCGGGGGGGCGTGGGAGCAGTTCTTC.

The chain couples TRBV12-5 to TRBJ1-1; D possibly corresponds to TRBD1 (5 bases). V was cut by 7 bases and J by 3 bases, with 15 bases left in between. The CDR3 loop spans 14 amino acids. In germline, CDR1 is LGHNT, CDR2 FRNRAP. As DNA, the CDR3 is TGTGCTAGTGCCAGGGCGGGGCTGCACACTGAAGCTTTCTTT. Protein: CASARAGLHTEAFF.

CDR3 amino acids: CASSQDQGFSPSYTF. The CDR3 bases are TGTGCCAGCAGCCAAGATCAGGGGTTCAGCCCTTCCTACACCTTC. The genes are TRBV14 and TRBJ1-2; D possibly corresponds to TRBD1 (6 bases). CDR3 length equals 15 residues. Trimming shortened V by 0 bases and J by 10 bases, and 18 bases separated the two germline ends. Per the germline V gene, CDR1 is SGHDN and CDR2 is FVKESK.

The chain recombines TRBV7-2 with TRBJ1-2; 7 bases are shared with TRBD1. The CDR3 is 13 amino acids. V lost 5 bases, J lost 3 bases, and 3 bases stayed unmatched. Germline V gene lookup returns CDR1 SGHTA and CDR2 FQGNSA. The CDR3 loop reads CASSRGTDYGYTF. The DNA of the CDR3 is TGTGCCAGCAGCAGAGGGACAGACTATGGCTACACCTTC.

This clone was picked up one time. The chain uses TRBV11-2 and TRBJ1-1; 8 positions agree with TRBD1. The CDR3 has 16 amino acids. The J segment lost 6 bases and the V segment lost 4 bases, leaving 13 bases of the junction unmatched. CDR1 and CDR2 (germline): SGHAT, FQNNGV. The CDR3 sequence: CASSSFSGGAGAEAFF. CDR3 DNA: TGTGCCAGCAGCTCATTTTCAGGGGGCGCGGGGGCTGAAGCTTTCTTT.

The gene calls are TRBV2 and TRBJ2-1; D gene ambiguous. Deletions cut 5 bases from V and 4 bases from J, with 9 bases between. From germline, CDR1 is SNHLY and CDR2 FYNNEI. The CDR3 runs 13 residues. CDR3 DNA: TGTGCCAGCAGTCCTAGACTTTACAATGAGCAGTTCTTC. It yields the protein CASSPRLYNEQFF.

The chain links TRBV10-1 to TRBJ2-7, with D unresolved. CDR3 length: 14 amino acids. Germline CDR1 and CDR2: WNHNN and SYGVQD (reference sequence). V shed 6 bases and J shed 1 base, with 13 bases lying between them. As DNA, the CDR3 is TGCGCCAGCAGCGGCCCGGTCGGGTCCTACGAGCAGTACTTC. Amino acids: CASSGPVGSYEQYF.

V gene TRBV24-1 combines with J gene TRBJ2-1, with 7 positions matching TRBD1. Germline V gene data show CDR1 as KGHDR and CDR2 as SFDVKD. The CDR3 has 16 residues. The V segment lost 6 bases and the J segment 2 bases; nucleotides outside the gene matches: 9. The CDR3 loop is CATSPSGTETYNEQFF. CDR3 DNA: TGTGCCACCAGTCCCTCCGGGACAGAAACCTACAATGAGCAGTTCTTC.